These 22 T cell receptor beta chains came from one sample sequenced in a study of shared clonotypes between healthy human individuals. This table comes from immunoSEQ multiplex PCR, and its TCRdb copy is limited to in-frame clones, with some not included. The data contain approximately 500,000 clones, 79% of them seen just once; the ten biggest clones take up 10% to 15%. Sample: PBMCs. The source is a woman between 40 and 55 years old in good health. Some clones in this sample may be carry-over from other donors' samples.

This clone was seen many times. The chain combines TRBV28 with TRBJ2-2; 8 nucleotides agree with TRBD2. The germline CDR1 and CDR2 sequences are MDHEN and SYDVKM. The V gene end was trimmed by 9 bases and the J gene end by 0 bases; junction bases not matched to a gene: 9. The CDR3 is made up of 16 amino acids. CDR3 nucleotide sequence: TGTGCCAGTGACGGCTGGCGGGGGGCGAACACCGGGGAGCTGTTTTTT. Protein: CASDGWRGANTGELFF.

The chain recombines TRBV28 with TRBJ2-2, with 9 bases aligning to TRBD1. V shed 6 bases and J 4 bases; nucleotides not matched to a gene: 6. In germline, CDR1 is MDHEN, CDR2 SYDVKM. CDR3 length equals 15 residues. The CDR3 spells CASRWGQGITGELFF. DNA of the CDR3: TGTGCCAGCAGGTGGGGACAGGGAATCACCGGGGAGCTGTTTTTT. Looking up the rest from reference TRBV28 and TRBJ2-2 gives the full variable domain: DVKVTQSSRYLVKRTGEKVFLECVQDMDHENMFWYRQDPGLGLRLIYFSYDVKMKEKGDIPEGYSVSREKKERFSLILESASTNQTSMYLCASRWGQGITGELFFGEGSRLTVL.

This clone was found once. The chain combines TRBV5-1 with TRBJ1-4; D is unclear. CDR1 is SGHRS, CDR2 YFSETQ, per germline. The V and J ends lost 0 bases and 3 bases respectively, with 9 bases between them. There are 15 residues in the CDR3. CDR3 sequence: CASSLAASANEKLFF. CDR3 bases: TGCGCCAGCAGCTTGGCCGCATCCGCTAATGAAAAACTGTTTTTT. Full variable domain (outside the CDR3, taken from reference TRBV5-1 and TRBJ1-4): KAGVTQTPRYLIKTRGQQVTLSCSPISGHRSVSWYQQTPGQGLQFLFEYFSETQRNKGNFPGRFSGRQFSNSRSEMNVSTLELGDSALYLCASSLAASANEKLFFGSGTQLSVL.

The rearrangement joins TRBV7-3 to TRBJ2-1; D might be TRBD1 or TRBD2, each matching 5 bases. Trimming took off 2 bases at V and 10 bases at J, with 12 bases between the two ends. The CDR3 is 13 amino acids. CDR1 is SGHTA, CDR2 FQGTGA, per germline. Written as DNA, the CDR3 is TGTGCCAGCAGCTTATTCGGTTGGGGGGAGCAGTTCTTC. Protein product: CASSLFGWGEQFF.

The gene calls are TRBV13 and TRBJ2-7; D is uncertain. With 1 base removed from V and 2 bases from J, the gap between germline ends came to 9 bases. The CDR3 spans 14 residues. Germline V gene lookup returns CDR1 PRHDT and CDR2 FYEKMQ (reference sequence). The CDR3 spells CASSLVGKTYEQYF. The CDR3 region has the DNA TGTGCCAGCAGCTTAGTGGGGAAAACCTACGAGCAGTACTTC.

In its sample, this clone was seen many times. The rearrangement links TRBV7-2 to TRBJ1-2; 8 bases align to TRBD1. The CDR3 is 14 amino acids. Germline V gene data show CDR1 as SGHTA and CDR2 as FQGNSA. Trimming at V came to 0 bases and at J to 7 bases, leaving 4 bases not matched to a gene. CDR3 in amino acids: CASSLAAGGSGYTF. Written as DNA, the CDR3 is TGTGCCAGCAGCTTAGCTGCAGGGGGCTCTGGCTACACCTTC.

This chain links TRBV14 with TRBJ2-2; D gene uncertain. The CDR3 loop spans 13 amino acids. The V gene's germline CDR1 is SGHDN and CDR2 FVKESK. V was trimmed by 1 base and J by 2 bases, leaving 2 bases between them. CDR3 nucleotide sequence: TGTGCCAGCAGCCAAGCTAACACCGGGGAGCTGTTTTTT. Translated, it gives CASSQANTGELFF.

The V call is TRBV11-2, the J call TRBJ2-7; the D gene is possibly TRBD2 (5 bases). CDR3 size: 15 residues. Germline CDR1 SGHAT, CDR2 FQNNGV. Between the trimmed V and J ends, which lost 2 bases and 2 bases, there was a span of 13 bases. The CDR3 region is CASSLTGSEAYEQYF. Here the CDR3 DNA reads TGTGCCAGCAGCTTAACGGGATCAGAAGCCTACGAGCAGTACTTC. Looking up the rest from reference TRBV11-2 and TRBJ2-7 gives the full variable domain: EAGVAQSPRYKIIEKRQSVAFWCNPISGHATLYWYQQILGQGPKLLIQFQNNGVVDDSQLPKDRFSAERLKGVDSTLKIQPAKLEDSAVYLCASSLTGSEAYEQYFGPGTRLTVT.

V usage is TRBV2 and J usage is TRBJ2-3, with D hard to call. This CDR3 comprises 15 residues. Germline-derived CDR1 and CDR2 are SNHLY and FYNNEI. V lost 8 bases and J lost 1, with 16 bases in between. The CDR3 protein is CASALSGVRTDTQYF. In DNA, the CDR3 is TGTGCCAGCGCGCTAAGTGGAGTTCGCACAGATACGCAGTATTTT.

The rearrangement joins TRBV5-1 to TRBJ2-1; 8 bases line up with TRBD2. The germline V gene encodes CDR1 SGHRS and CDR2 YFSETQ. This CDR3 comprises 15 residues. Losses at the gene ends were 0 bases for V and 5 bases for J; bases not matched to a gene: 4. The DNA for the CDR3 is TGCGCCAGCAGCTTGGCCGGGACTAGAAACAATGAGCAGTTCTTC. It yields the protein CASSLAGTRNNEQFF.

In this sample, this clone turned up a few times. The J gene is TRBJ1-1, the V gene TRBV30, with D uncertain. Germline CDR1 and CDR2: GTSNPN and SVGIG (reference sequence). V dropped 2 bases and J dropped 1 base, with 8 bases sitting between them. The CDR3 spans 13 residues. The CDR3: CAWSWLGNTEAFF. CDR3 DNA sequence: TGTGCCTGGAGTTGGTTAGGGAACACTGAAGCTTTCTTT.

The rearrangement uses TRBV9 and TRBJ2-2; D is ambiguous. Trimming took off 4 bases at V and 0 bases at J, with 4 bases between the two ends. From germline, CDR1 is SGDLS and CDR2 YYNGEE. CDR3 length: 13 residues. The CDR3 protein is CASSPPNTGELFF. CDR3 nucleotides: TGTGCCAGCAGCCCACCGAACACCGGGGAGCTGTTTTTT. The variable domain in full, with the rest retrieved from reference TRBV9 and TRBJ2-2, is DSGVTQTPKHLITATGQRVTLRCSPRSGDLSVYWYQQSLDQGLQFLIQYYNGEERAKGNILERFSAQQFPDLHSELNLSSLELGDSALYFCASSPPNTGELFFGEGSRLTVL.

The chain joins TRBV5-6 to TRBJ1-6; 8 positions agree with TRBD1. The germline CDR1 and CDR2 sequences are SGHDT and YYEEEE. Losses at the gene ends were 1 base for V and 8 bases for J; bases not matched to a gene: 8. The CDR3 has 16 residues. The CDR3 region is CASSLRQGAYDSPLHF. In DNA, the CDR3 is TGTGCCAGCAGCTTGCGGCAGGGGGCGTATGATTCACCCCTCCACTTT. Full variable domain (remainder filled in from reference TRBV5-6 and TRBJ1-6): DAGVTQSPTHLIKTRGQQVTLRCSPKSGHDTVSWYQQALGQGPQFIFQYYEEEERQRGNFPDRFSGHQFPNYSSELNVNALLLGDSALYLCASSLRQGAYDSPLHFGNGTRLTVT.

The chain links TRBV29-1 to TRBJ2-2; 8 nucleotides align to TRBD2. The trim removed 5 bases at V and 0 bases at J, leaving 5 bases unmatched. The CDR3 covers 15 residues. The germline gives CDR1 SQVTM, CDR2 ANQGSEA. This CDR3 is CSVLTSGSNTGELFF. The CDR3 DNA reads TGCAGCGTTCTAACTAGCGGTTCGAACACCGGGGAGCTGTTTTTT.

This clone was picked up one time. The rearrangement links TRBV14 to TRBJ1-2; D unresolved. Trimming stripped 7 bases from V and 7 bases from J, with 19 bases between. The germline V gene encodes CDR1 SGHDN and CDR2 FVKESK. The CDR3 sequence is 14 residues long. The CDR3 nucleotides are TGTGCCAGCACCCCTGGGGATGGGGTAGGTGGCTACACCTTC. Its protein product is CASTPGDGVGGYTF. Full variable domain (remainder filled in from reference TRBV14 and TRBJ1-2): EAGVTQFPSHSVIEKGQTVTLRCDPISGHDNLYWYRRVMGKEIKFLLHFVKESKQDESGMPNNRFLAERTGGTYSTLKVQPAELEDSGVYFCASTPGDGVGGYTFGSGTRLTVV.

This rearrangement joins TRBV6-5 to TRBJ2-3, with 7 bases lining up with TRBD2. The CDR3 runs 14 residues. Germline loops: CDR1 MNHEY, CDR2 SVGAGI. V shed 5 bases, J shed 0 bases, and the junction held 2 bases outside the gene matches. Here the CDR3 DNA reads TGTGCCAGCAGTCCAGCGGGAAGCACAGATACGCAGTATTTT. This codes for CASSPAGSTDTQYF.

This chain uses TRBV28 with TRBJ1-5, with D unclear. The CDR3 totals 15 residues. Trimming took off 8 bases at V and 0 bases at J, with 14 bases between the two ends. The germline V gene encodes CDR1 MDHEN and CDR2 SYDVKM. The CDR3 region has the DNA TGTGCCAGCTCCCTTTTGGTGGATAGCAATCAGCCCCAGCATTTT. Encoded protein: CASSLLVDSNQPQHF.

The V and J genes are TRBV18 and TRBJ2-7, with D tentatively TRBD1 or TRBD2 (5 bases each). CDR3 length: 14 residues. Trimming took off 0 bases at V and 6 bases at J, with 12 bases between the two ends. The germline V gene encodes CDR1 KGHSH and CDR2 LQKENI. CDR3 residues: CASSPPARGGEQYF. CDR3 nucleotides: TGTGCCAGCTCACCACCAGCGAGGGGTGGCGAGCAGTACTTC.

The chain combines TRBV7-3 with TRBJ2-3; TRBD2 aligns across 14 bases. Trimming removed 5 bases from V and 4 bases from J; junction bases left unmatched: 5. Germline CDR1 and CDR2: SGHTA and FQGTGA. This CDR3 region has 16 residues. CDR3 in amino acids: CASSTGLAGDADTQYF. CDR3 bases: TGTGCCAGCAGCACGGGACTAGCGGGAGACGCAGATACGCAGTATTTT.

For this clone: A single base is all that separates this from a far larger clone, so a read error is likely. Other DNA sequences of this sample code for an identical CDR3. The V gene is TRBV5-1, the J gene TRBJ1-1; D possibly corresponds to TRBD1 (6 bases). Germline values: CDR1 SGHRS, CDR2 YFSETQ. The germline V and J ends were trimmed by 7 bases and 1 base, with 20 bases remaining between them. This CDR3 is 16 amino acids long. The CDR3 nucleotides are TGCGCCAGCGGTGAACCCGTCAGGGGCAAGAACACTGAAGCTTTCTTT. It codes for CASGEPVRGKNTEAFF.

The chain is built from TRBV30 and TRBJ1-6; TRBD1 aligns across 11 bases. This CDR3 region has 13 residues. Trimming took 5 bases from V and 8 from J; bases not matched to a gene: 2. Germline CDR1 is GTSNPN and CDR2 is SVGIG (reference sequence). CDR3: CAWGDRGDSPLHF. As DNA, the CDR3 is TGTGCCTGGGGGGACAGGGGGGATTCACCCCTCCACTTT.

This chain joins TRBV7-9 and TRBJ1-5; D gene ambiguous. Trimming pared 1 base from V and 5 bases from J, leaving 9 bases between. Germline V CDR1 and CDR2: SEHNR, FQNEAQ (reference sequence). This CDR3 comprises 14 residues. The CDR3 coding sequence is TGTGCCAGCAGCTTAGGGGGTCTTGATCAGCCCCAGCATTTT. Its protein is CASSLGGLDQPQHF.